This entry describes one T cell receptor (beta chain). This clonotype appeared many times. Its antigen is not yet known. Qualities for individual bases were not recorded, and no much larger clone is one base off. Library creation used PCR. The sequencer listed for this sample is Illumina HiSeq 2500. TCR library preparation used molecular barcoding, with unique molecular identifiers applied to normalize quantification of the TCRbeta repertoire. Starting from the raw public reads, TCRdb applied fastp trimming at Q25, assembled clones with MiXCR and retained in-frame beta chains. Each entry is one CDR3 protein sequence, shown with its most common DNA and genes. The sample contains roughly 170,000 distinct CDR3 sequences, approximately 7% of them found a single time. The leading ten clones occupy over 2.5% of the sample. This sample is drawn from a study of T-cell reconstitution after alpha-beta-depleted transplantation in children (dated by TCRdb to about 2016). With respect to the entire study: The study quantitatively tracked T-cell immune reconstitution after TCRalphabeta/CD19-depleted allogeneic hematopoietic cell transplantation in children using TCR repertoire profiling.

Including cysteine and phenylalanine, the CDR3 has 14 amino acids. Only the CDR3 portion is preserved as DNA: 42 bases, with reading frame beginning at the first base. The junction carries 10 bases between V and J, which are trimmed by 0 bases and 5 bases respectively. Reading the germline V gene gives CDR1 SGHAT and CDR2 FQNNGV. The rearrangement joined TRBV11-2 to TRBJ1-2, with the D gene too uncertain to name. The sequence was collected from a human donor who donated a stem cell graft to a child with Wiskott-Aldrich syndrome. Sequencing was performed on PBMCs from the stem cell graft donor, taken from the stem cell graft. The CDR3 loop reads CASSLEPHRYGYTF. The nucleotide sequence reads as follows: TGTGCCAGCAGCTTAGAGCCTCATAGATATGGCTACACCTTC.